The 23 T cell receptor beta chains given below trace back to one sample, sequenced in a study of T and B cells in COVID-19 patients. Multiplex PCR with BIOMED2 TRB-A/B primer pools amplified TRB rearrangements. In TCRdb, the multiplex PCR reads were re-called with MiXCR into one record per CDR3 protein. In the table there are fewer than 6,500 distinct CDR3 sequences, about 20% of which are singletons. Each TRB amplification used roughly 220-550 ng of genomic DNA from blood. The specimen was blood. The receptors were sampled from a human donor who had recovered from COVID-19.

This rearrangement joins TRBV7-6 to TRBJ2-5; the D is unclear. The V and J ends lost 0 bases and 4 bases respectively, with 18 bases between them. The CDR3 has 17 amino acids. CDR1 and CDR2 (germline): SGHVS, FNYEAQ. The CDR3 DNA sequence: TGTGCCAGCAGCTTAGCCAGAAAGGGCCCCTGGGGAGAGACCCAGTACTTC. It is translated as CASSLARKGPWGETQYF.

This clonotype came up a few times. This chain links TRBV27 with TRBJ1-6; D uncertain. The CDR3 covers 12 residues. Germline V CDR1 and CDR2: MNHEY, SMNVEV (reference sequence). V was pared by 8 bases and J by 5 bases, with 7 bases between. CDR3 DNA sequence: TGTGCCAGCCGTGAAAATAATTCACCCCTCCACTTT. The encoded protein is CASRENNSPLHF.

By sample share, this clonotype is large. The chain has TRBV29-1 and TRBJ2-3; D possibly corresponds to TRBD2 (6 bases). Trimming stripped 6 bases from V and 6 bases from J, with 13 bases between. The CDR3 covers 12 residues. Germline CDR1 SQVTM, CDR2 ANQGSEA. DNA of the CDR3: TGCAGCGTCGGGGGAGCACGGGATACGCAGTATTTT. The encoded protein is CSVGGARDTQYF.

This clonotype occurred a few times. The rearrangement joins TRBV25-1 to TRBJ2-3, with 11 positions matching TRBD2. With V trimmed by 2 bases and J by 5 bases, 9 bases remained unmatched. The V gene's germline CDR1 is MGHDK and CDR2 SYGVNS. The CDR3 has 17 residues. The chain's CDR3 is CASSEGGSGGVRDTQYF. CDR3 bases: TGTGCCAGCAGTGAAGGTGGTAGCGGGGGGGTGAGAGATACGCAGTATTTT.

Relative to its sample, this clonotype is medium-sized. V and J are TRBV5-4 and TRBJ2-1; the match to TRBD1 covers 9 bases. The CDR3 is made up of 12 amino acids. Unmatched junction bases numbered 3, after V lost 5 bases and J lost 9 bases. CDR1 is SGHNT, CDR2 YYREEE, per germline (reference sequence). The CDR3 bases are TGTGCCAGCAGGGACAGGGGTCGTGAGCAGTTCTTC. Residues: CASRDRGREQFF. Full variable domain (outside the CDR3, taken from reference TRBV5-4 and TRBJ2-1): ETGVTQSPTHLIKTRGQQVTLRCSSQSGHNTVSWYQQALGQGPQFIFQYYREEENGRGNFPPRFSGLQFPNYSSELNVNALELDDSALYLCASRDRGREQFFGPGTRLTVL.

This clonotype ranks as medium-sized. This chain joins TRBV6-1 and TRBJ1-2; no reliable D call. The CDR3 is 13 amino acids. The germline V gene encodes CDR1 MNHNS and CDR2 SASEGT. The ends were cut back, 2 bases at V and 8 bases at J, with 12 bases in the middle. CDR3 amino acids: CASSELVSSGYTF. CDR3 bases: TGTGCCAGCAGTGAACTGGTCTCGAGCGGCTACACCTTC.

This rearrangement joins TRBV2 to TRBJ1-2; D is perhaps TRBD1 (5 bases). Looked up from germline, CDR1 is SNHLY and CDR2 is FYNNEI. The CDR3 covers 13 residues. V shed 7 bases and J shed 2 bases, with 11 bases lying between them. CDR3 sequence reads: CASTRDSNYGYTF. CDR3 DNA: TGTGCCAGCACCCGGGACTCCAACTATGGCTACACCTTC. Based on the CDR3 plus reference TRBV2 and TRBJ1-2, the full variable domain is EPEVTQTPSHQVTQMGQEVILRCVPISNHLYFYWYRQILGQKVEFLVSFYNNEISEKSEIFDDQFSVERPDGSNFTLKIRSTKLEDSAMYFCASTRDSNYGYTFGSGTRLTVV.

A remark on this clonotype: This is likely a read error, given that the CDR3 carries no conserved phenylalanine or tryptophan at its end. The DNA is omitted, as the CDR3 cannot be located on it reliably, and the CDR3 follows TCRdb's listing. V is TRBV19 and J is TRBJ2-5; the table's D call of TRBD2 was not tested on the DNA. The CDR3 has 8 amino acids, counting both end residues. Germline CDR1 is LNHDA and CDR2 is SQIVND (reference sequence). The chain's CDR3 is CASSIEGQ.

The chain carries TRBV7-2 and TRBJ2-4; D is possibly TRBD1 or TRBD2 (5 bases each). This CDR3 is built from 15 residues. Trimming shortened V by 5 bases and J by 5 bases, and 16 bases separated the two germline ends. CDR1 SGHTA and CDR2 FQGNSA come from the germline V gene. The CDR3 nucleotides are TGTGCCAGCAGCCCCATGAGAGGGGTGGAAAACATTCAGTACTTC. Translating it yields CASSPMRGVENIQYF.

This clonotype was detected many times. The chain carries TRBV7-9 and TRBJ2-1; TRBD2 agrees at 7 bases. Germline trimming cut 5 bases from V and 3 bases from J; bases unmatched to any gene: 7. Germline loops: CDR1 SEHNR, CDR2 FQNEAQ (reference sequence). The CDR3 has 15 residues. The chain's CDR3 is CASSGPGGIYNEQFF. CDR3 DNA sequence: TGTGCCAGCAGCGGCCCGGGAGGTATCTACAATGAGCAGTTCTTC.

This clonotype showed up just a few times. The CDR3 loop is CASSPYEDVNYEQYF. CDR3 nucleotides: TGTGCCAGCAGTCCCTATGAAGACGTGAACTACGAGCAGTACTTC. The chain uses TRBV28 and TRBJ2-7; D gene ambiguous. V was shortened by 5 bases and J by 3 bases, with 17 bases between the two germline ends. This CDR3 has 15 residues. The V gene's germline CDR1 is MDHEN and CDR2 SYDVKM.

In this sample, this clonotype is medium-sized (0.01 to 0.1%). This sequence joins TRBV19 and TRBJ1-4, with D unresolved. V was clipped by 4 bases and J by 0 bases, with 12 bases between them. CDR1 is LNHDA, CDR2 SQIVND, per germline (reference sequence). The CDR3 contains 16 residues. The DNA for the CDR3 is TGTGCCAGTAGTACCTTATGGACCGCAACTAATGAAAAACTGTTTTTT. Its protein product is CASSTLWTATNEKLFF. The full variable domain, with the rest looked up from reference TRBV19 and TRBJ1-4, is DGGITQSPKYLFRKEGQNVTLSCEQNLNHDAMYWYRQDPGQGLRLIYYSQIVNDFQKGDIAEGYSVSREKKESFPLTVTSAQKNPTAFYLCASSTLWTATNEKLFFGSGTQLSVL.

In its sample, this clonotype is medium-sized. The V gene is TRBV12-3 or TRBV12-4, the J gene TRBJ2-1; 8 bases are shared with TRBD1. The CDR3 totals 17 residues. V was pared by 5 bases and J by 0 bases, with 9 bases of the junction left unmatched. This CDR3 reads CASSPGTGPSSYNEQFF. The DNA of the CDR3 is TGTGCCAGCAGTCCCGGGACAGGTCCGAGCTCCTACAATGAGCAGTTCTTC.

The rearrangement links TRBV20-1 to TRBJ1-6; D is ambiguous. The CDR3 extends over 16 amino acids. The ends were cut back, 4 bases at V and 0 bases at J, with 13 bases in the middle. Germline CDR1 reads DFQATT; CDR2 reads SNEGSKA (reference sequence). This chain's CDR3 is CSATRGVSSYNSPLHF. CDR3 bases: TGCAGTGCTACCCGGGGTGTTAGCTCCTATAATTCACCCCTCCACTTT.

The rearrangement joins TRBV12-3 or TRBV12-4 to TRBJ1-5, with 9 nucleotides matching TRBD1. This CDR3 spans 17 amino acids. V was pared by 6 bases and J by 7 bases, with 16 bases of the junction left unmatched. In DNA, the CDR3 is TGTGCCAGCAGCATGGGACAGGGCCCCCCAAGCAGACAGCCCCAGCATTTT. Translation: CASSMGQGPPSRQPQHF.

The chain combines TRBV4-1 with TRBJ1-4; D unclear. Germline V gene lookup returns CDR1 MGHRA and CDR2 YSYEKL. This CDR3 spans 15 amino acids. With 1 base removed from V and 8 bases from J, the gap between germline ends came to 14 bases. This chain's CDR3 is CASSQVSTPREKLFF. The CDR3 DNA is TGCGCCAGCAGCCAAGTATCTACCCCCCGGGAAAAACTGTTTTTT.

Relative to its sample, this clonotype is medium-sized. This chain joins TRBV6-1 and TRBJ1-2; D may be TRBD1 (6 bases). The germline gives CDR1 MNHNS, CDR2 SASEGT. The CDR3 has 15 residues. Trimming took off 4 bases at V and 4 bases at J, with 16 bases between the two ends. CDR3 region: CASSGLKGVGYGYTF. CDR3 nucleotide sequence: TGTGCCAGCAGTGGACTCAAGGGGGTCGGCTATGGCTACACCTTC.

Remarks on this clonotype: This may be a read error: a much more frequent sequence differs by one nucleotide. The chain has TRBV7-9 and TRBJ2-5, with a possible D match to TRBD2 (5 bases). The CDR3 spans 12 residues. Germline loops: CDR1 SEHNR, CDR2 FQNEAQ (reference sequence). CDR3 nucleotides: TGTGCCAGCAGCTCTACCGGGGAGACCCATTACTTC. Encoded protein: CASSSTGETHYF.

This clonotype occurred many times. This chain links TRBV12-3 or TRBV12-4 with TRBJ1-5, with D perhaps matching TRBD1 (5 bases). The V and J ends lost 3 bases and 7 bases respectively, with 10 bases between them. This CDR3 is built from 13 residues. Here the CDR3 reads CASSLGEGQPQHF. CDR3 in DNA: TGTGCCAGCAGTTTGGGGGAAGGCCAGCCCCAGCATTTT.

Judged by abundance, this clonotype is medium-sized. V is TRBV15 and J is TRBJ2-7, with D maybe TRBD2 (6 bases). CDR1 is LNHNV and CDR2 is YYDKDF in the germline V gene (reference sequence). V was cut by 3 bases and J by 3 bases, with 15 bases left in between. The CDR3 covers 15 residues. Here the CDR3 reads CATSSILAKDYEQYF. The DNA for the CDR3 is TGTGCCACCAGCAGTATTCTAGCGAAGGACTACGAGCAGTACTTC.

The chain employs TRBV24-1 and TRBJ2-1, with TRBD2 matching 14 bases. The CDR3 runs 21 residues. Germline lookup yields CDR1 KGHDR and CDR2 SFDVKD. V shed 4 bases and J 3 bases; nucleotides not matched to a gene: 16. CDR3 sequence (DNA): TGTGCCACCAGTGACACCGGGACTAGCGGGAGAAGGGAAAGGGGCTACAATGAGCAGTTCTTC. Its protein is CATSDTGTSGRRERGYNEQFF.

By proportion, this clonotype is medium-sized. The J gene is TRBJ2-1, the V gene TRBV10-3, with 10 bases identical to TRBD2. With 3 bases clipped from V and 10 bases from J, the junction kept 6 bases outside the gene matches. The germline V gene encodes CDR1 ENHRY and CDR2 SYGVKD. The CDR3 length is 14 residues. For the CDR3, the DNA is TGTGCCATCAGTGAAACTAGCGGGACTAGGGAGCAGTTCTTC. Translated: CAISETSGTREQFF.

This clonotype counts as large (0.1 to 1%). The chain links TRBV19 to TRBJ1-6; D call uncertain. The CDR3 has 14 residues. Looked up from germline, CDR1 is LNHDA and CDR2 is SQIVND (reference sequence). V was clipped by 5 bases and J by 4 bases, with 9 bases between them. The CDR3 region has the DNA TGTGCCAGTAGTGACACACCATATAATTCACCCCTCCACTTT. Translated: CASSDTPYNSPLHF.